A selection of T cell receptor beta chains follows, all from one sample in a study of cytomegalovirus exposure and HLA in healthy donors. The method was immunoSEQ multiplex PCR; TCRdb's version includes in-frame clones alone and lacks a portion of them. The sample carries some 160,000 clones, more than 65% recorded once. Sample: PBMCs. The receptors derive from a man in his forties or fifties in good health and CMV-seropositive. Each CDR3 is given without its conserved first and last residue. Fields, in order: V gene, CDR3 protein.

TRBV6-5,ASSYSPLAGVGEQF
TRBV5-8,ASSLTPGGADTQY
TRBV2,ASQPNLAATYEQY
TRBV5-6,ASSASDRNTEAF
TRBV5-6,ASSQGGGRNTEAF
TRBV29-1,SVGWPGGELF
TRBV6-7,ASSRHDKGRETQY
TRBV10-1,ASSTGGPYNEQF
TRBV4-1,ASSPRYGSRGYT
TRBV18,ASTLRSGTGGGSPLH
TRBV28,ASGQLAKNIQY
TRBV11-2,ASSLARGVSEQY
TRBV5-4,ASSLVPGQGAGEQY
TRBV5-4,ASSSGQTGELF
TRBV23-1,ASSLCPRTGPRETYTEAF
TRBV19,ASSIGGLSSYEQY
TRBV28,ASSLPGQIQETQY
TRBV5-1,ASSLARSNTEAF
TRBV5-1,ASSLVPGDTEAF
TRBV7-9,ASSPLLGGETQY
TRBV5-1,ASSLGGLAGVSYEQY
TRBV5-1,ASSANVGPAETQY
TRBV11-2,ASSLDLASGSYEQY
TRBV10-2,ASTLTSGSYEQY
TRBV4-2,ASSQEADRAYEQY
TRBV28,ASSQRAPWGGELF
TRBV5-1,ASSEQGVKNIQY
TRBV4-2,ASSPDRGRSNYGYT
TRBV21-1,AVHFWDRNFYGYT
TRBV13,ASSLMGPGGYT
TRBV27,ASSLSAGAPYEQY
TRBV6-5,ASKQGARTEAF
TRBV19,ASSIAGAGRQPQH
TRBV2,ASGLSGGSYEQY
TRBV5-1,ASSLEAVGEAF
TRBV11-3,ASSLGGGVGSSYNEQF
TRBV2,ASSEPMDRGYEQY
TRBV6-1,ASSYNYGYT
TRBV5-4,ASSSGGAQDTQY
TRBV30,AWSGPRLAGGREQY
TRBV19,ASSIDDRGNQPQH
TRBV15,ATSRDRQGSDEQF
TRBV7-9,ASSSDGSSYEQY
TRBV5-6,ASSFLAANYGYT
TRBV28,ASSIPTPGSNTGELF
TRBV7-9,ASSLDTGQGPQPQH
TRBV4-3,ASSQRLAGEGISKETQY
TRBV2,ATRGQSRSGTQY
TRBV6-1,ASSGDSYEQY
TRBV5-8,ASSWGTSGSSYEQY
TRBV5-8,ASSFDRAGGYT
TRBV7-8,ASSFLQGASLNYGYT
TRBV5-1,ASSLGLAGSYNEQF
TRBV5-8,ASSSTGTDSPLH